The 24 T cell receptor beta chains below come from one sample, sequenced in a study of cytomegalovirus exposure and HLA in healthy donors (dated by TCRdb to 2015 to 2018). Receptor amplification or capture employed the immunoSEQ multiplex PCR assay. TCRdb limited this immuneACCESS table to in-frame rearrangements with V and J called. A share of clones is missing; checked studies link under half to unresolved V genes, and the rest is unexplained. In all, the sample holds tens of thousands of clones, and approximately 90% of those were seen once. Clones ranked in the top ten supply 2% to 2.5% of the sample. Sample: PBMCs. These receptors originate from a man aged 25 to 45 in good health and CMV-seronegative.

CDR3 region: CASSRETSGRYSYEQYF. The CDR3 coding sequence is TGTGCCAGCTCACGGGAGACTAGCGGGAGGTACTCCTACGAGCAGTACTTC. The rearrangement links TRBV18 to TRBJ2-7; 13 bases map to TRBD2. Trimming at V came to 4 bases and at J to 0 bases, leaving 6 bases not matched to a gene. The CDR3 runs 17 residues. Germline-derived CDR1 and CDR2 are KGHSH and LQKENI.

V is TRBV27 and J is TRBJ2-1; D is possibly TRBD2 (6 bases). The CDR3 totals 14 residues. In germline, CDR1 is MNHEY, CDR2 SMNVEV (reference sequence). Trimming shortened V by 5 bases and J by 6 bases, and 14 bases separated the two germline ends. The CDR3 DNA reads TGTGCCAGCAGTGCCTCCGGGACTTTCAATGAGCAGTTCTTC. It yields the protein CASSASGTFNEQFF.

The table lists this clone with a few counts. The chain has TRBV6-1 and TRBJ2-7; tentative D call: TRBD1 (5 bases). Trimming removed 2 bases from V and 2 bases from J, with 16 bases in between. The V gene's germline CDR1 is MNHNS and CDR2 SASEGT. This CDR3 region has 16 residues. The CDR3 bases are TGTGCCAGCAGTGAAAACCCCGGCGACAGTACCTACGAGCAGTACTTC. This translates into CASSENPGDSTYEQYF.

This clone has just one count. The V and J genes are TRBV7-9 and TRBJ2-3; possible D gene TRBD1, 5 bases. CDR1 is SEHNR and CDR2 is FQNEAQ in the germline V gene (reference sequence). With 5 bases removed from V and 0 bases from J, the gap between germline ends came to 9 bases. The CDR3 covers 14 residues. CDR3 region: CASSRDRSTDTQYF. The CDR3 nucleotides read TGTGCCAGCAGCCGCGACAGAAGCACAGATACGCAGTATTTT.

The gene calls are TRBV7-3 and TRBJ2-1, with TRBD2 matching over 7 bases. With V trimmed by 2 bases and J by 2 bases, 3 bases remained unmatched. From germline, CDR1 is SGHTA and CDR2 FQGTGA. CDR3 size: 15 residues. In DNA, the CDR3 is TGTGCCAGCAGCTTATGGCTAGCGGCCTACAATGAGCAGTTCTTC. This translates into CASSLWLAAYNEQFF.

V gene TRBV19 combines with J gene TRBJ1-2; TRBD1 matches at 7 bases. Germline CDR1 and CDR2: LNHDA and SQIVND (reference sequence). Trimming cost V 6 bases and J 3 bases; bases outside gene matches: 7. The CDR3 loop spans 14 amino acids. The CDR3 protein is CASSGTGADYGYTF. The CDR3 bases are TGTGCCAGTAGCGGTACAGGGGCCGACTATGGCTACACCTTC.

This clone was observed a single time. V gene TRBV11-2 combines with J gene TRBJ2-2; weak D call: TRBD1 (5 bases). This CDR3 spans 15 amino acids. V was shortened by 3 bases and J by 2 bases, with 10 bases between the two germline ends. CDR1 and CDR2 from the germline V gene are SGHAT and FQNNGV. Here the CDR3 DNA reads TGTGCCAGCAGCTTGAGGACACTAAACACCGGGGAGCTGTTTTTT. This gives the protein CASSLRTLNTGELFF.

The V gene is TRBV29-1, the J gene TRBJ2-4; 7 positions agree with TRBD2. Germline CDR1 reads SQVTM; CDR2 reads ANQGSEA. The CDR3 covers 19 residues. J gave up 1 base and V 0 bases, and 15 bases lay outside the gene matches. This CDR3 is CSVEEGTRGEEAAKNIQYF. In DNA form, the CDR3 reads TGCAGCGTTGAAGAAGGGACCCGGGGGGAGGAGGCGGCCAAAAACATTCAGTACTTC.

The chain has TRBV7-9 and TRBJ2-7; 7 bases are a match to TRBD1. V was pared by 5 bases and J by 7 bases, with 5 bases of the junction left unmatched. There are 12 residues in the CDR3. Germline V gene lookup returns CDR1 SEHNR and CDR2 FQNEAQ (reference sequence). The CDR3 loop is CASSPDRVEQYF. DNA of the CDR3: TGTGCCAGCAGCCCCGACAGGGTGGAGCAGTACTTC.

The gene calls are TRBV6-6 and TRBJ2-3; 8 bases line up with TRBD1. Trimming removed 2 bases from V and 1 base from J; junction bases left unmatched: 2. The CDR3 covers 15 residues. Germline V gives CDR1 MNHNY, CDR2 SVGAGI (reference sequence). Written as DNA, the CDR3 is TGTGCCAGCAGTTACCCGACAGGGGGCACAGATACGCAGTATTTT. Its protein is CASSYPTGGTDTQYF.

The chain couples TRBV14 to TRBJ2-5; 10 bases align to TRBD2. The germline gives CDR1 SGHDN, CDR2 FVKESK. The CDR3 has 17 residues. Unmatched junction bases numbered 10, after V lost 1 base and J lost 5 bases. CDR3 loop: CASSQATGTSVQETQYF. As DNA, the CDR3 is TGTGCCAGCAGCCAAGCCACTGGGACTAGCGTTCAGGAGACCCAGTACTTC.

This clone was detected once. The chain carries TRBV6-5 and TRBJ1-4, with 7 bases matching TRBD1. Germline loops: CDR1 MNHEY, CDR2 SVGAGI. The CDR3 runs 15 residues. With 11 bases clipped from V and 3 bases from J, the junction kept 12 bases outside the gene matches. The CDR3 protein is CARETGKRANEKLFF. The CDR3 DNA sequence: TGTGCCCGAGAGACAGGGAAGAGAGCTAATGAAAAACTGTTTTTT.

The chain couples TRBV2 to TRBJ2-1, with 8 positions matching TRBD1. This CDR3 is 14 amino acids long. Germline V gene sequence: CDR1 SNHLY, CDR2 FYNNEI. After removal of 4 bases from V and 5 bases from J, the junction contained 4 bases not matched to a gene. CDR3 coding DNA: TGTGCCAGCAGTGCCAACAGGGGGAACAATGAGCAGTTCTTC. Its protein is CASSANRGNNEQFF.

CDR3 DNA: TGTGCCAGCAGCTCCTACAGGGGTGAGAAAGCTTTCTTT. Translating it yields CASSSYRGEKAFF. The V gene is TRBV11-3, the J gene TRBJ1-1; 7 bases align to TRBD1. Germline V CDR1 and CDR2: SGHNT, YENEEA. The CDR3 is 13 residues long. V was clipped by 4 bases and J by 9 bases; unmatched bases: 8.

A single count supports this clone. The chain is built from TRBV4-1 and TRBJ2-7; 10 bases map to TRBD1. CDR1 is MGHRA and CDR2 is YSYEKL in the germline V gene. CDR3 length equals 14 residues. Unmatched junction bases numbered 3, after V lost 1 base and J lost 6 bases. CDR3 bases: TGCGCCAGCAGCCAAGGGACAGGGGGAGGCGAGCAGTACTTC. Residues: CASSQGTGGGEQYF.

Here the CDR3 DNA reads TGTGCCAGCTCAGGTGGATGGGACAGGCCAGAAGCTTTCTTT. Protein product: CASSGGWDRPEAFF. J is TRBJ1-1 and V is TRBV18; 8 nucleotides match TRBD1. V trimming: 5 bases; J trimming: 8 bases; junction bases outside the gene matches: 10. The CDR3 runs to 14 residues. From germline, CDR1 is KGHSH and CDR2 LQKENI. Together with reference TRBV18 and TRBJ1-1, the CDR3 gives the full variable domain: NAGVMQNPRHLVRRRGQEARLRCSPMKGHSHVYWYRQLPEEGLKFMVYLQKENIIDESGMPKERFSAEFPKEGPSILRIQQVVRGDSAAYFCASSGGWDRPEAFFGQGTRLTVV.

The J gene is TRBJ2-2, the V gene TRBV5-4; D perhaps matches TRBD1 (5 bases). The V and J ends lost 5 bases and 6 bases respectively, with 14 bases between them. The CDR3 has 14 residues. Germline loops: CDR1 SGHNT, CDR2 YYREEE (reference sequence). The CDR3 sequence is CASRQTDGAGELFF. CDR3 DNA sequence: TGTGCCAGCAGACAGACAGATGGTGCCGGGGAGCTGTTTTTT.

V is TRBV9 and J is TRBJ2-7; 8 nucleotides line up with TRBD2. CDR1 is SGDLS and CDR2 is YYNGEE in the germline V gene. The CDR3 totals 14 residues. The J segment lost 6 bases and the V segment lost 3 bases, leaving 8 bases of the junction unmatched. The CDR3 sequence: CASSGISGTGEQYF. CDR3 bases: TGTGCCAGCAGCGGAATTAGCGGGACTGGCGAGCAGTACTTC.

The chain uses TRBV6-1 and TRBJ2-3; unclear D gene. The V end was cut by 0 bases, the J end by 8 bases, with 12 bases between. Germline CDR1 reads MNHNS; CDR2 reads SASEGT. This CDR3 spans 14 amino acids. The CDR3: CASSEALGGATQYF. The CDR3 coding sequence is TGTGCCAGCAGTGAAGCGCTCGGCGGAGCTACGCAGTATTTT.

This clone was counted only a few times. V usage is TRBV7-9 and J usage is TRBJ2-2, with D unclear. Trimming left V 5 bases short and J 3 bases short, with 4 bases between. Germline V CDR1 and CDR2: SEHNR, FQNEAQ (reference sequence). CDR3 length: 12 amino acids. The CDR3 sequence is CASSVYTGELFF. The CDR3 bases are TGTGCCAGCAGCGTATACACCGGGGAGCTGTTTTTT. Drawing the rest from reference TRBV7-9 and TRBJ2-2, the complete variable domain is DTGVSQNPRHKITKRGQNVTFRCDPISEHNRLYWYRQTLGQGPEFLTYFQNEAQLEKSRLLSDRFSAERPKGSFSTLEIQRTEQGDSAMYLCASSVYTGELFFGEGSRLTVL.

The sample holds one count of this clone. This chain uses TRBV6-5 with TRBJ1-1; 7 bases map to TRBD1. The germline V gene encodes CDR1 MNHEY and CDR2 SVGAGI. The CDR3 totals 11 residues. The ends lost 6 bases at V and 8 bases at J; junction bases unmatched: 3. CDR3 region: CASRQQGEAFF. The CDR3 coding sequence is TGTGCCAGCAGGCAACAGGGGGAAGCTTTCTTT.

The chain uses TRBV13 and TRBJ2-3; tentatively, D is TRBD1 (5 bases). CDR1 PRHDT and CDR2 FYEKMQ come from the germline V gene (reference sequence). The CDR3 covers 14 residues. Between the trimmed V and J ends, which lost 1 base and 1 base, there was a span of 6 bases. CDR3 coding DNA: TGTGCCAGCAGCTTAGCCAGGGGCACAGATACGCAGTATTTT. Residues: CASSLARGTDTQYF. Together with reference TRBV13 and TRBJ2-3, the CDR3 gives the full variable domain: AAGVIQSPRHLIKEKRETATLKCYPIPRHDTVYWYQQGPGQDPQFLISFYEKMQSDKGSIPDRFSAQQFSDYHSELNMSSLELGDSALYFCASSLARGTDTQYFGPGTRLTVL.

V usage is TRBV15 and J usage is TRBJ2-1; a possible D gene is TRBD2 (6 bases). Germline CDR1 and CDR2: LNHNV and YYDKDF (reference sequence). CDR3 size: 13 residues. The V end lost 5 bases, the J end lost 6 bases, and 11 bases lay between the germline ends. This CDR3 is CATSAAGSNEQFF. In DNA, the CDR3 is TGTGCCACCAGCGCCGCCGGGAGCAATGAGCAGTTCTTC.

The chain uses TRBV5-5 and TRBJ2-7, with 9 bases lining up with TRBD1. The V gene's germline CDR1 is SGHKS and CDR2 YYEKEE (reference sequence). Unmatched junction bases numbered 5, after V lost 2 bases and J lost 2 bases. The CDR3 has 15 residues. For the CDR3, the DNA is TGTGCCAGCAGCTTTGGGGACAGGGACCCCTACGAGCAGTACTTC. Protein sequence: CASSFGDRDPYEQYF.